A few counts support the clone carrying this T cell receptor (beta chain). Germline V lookup: CDR1 PRHDT, CDR2 FYEKMQ (reference sequence). V lost 10 bases to trimming and J lost 4 bases, with 14 bases between them. This CDR3 region has 14 residues. Researchers report isolating at least 7 million PBMCs per sample. A second 7 to 11 cycle PCR used barcoded and J-beta primers. One entry per CDR3 protein, called by TCRdb with MiXCR from the 5' RACE reads. This sample carries fewer than 2,000,000 distinct CDR3 sequences, about two fifths of them seen once, and the ten largest clones take 23%. The sample comes from a study of blood T cells in healthy people across ages.

The chain employs TRBV13 and TRBJ2-6, with D perhaps TRBD1 (7 bases). Material: blood. The clonotype comes from a human donor in good health. The CDR3 protein is CATQGGLGANVLTF. The CDR3 DNA follows: TGTGCCACCCAGGGGGGCTTGGGGGCCAACGTCCTGACTTTC.